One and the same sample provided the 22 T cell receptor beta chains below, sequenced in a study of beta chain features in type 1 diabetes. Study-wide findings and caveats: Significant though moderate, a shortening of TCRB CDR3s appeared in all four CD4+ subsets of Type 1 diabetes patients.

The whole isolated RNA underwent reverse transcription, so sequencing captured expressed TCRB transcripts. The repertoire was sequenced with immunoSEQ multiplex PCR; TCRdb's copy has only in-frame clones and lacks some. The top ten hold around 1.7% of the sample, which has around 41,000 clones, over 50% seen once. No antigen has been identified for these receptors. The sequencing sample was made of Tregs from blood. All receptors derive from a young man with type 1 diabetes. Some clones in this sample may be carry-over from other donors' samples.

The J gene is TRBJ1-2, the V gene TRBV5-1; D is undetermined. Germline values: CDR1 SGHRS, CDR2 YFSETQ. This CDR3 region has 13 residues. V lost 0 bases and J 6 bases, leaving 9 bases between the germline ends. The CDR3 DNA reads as TGCGCCAGCAGCTTGGGAGGTCCCGATGGCTACACCTTC. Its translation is CASSLGGPDGYTF.

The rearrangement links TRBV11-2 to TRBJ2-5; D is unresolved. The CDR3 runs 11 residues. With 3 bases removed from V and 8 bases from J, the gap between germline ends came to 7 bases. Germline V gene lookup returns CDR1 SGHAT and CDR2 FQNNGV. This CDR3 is CASSFSLTQYF. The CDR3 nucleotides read TGTGCCAGCAGCTTTAGCCTAACCCAGTACTTC.

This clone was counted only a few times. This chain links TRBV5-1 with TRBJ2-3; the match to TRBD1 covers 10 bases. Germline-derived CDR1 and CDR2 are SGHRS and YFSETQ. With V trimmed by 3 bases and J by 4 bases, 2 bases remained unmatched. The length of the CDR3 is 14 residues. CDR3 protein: CASSSTGGPDTQYF. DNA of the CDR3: TGCGCCAGCAGCTCGACAGGGGGCCCAGATACGCAGTATTTT.

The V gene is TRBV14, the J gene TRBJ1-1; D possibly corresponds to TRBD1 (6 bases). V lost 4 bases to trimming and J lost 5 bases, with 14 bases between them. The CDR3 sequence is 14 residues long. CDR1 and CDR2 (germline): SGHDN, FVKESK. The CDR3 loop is CASSPLGARTEAFF. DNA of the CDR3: TGTGCCAGCAGCCCCCTGGGGGCGAGGACTGAAGCTTTCTTT.

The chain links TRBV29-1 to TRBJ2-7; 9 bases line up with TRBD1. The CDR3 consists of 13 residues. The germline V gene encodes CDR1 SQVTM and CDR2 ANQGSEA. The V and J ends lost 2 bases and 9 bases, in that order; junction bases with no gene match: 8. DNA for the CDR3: TGCAGCGTTGAACCCAGACAGGGGGAACGGCAGTACTTC. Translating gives CSVEPRQGERQYF.

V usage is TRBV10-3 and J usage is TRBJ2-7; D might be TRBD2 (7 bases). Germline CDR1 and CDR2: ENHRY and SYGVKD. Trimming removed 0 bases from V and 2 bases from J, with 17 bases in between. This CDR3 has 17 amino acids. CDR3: CAISESPGGRGTYEQYF. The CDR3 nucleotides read TGTGCCATCAGTGAGTCCCCGGGGGGCAGGGGCACCTACGAGCAGTACTTC.

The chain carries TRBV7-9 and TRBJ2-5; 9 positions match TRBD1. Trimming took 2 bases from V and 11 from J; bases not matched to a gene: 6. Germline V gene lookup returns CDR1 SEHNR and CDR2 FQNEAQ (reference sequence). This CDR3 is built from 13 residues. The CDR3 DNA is TGTGCCAGCAGCTTAACAGGGGGCGGAGAGCAGTACTTC. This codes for CASSLTGGGEQYF.

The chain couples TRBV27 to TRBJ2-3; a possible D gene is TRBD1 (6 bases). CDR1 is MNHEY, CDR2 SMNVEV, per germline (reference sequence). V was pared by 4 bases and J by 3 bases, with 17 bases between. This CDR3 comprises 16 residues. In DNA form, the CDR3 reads TGTGCCAGCAGTTCCTACAGGGCTCTTGTTACAGATACGCAGTATTTT. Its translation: CASSSYRALVTDTQYF.

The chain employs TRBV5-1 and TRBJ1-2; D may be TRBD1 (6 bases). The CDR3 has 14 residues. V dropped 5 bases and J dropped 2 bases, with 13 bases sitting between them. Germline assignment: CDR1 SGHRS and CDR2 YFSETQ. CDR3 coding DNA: TGCGCCAGCAGGCCATTTACAGGGAACTATGGCTACACCTTC. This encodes CASRPFTGNYGYTF.

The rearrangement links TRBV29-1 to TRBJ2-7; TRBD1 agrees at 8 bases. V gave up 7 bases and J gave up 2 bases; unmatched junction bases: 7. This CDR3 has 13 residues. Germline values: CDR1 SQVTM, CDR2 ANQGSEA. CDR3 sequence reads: CSGDRQPPYEQYF. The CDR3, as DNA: TGCAGCGGGGACAGGCAACCTCCCTACGAGCAGTACTTC.

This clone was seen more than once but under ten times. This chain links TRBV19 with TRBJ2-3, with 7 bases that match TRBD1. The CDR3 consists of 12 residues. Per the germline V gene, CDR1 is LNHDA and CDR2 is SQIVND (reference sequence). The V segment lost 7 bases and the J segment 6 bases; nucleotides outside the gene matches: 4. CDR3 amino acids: CASTGGSDTQYF. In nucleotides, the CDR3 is TGTGCCAGTACAGGGGGATCGGATACGCAGTATTTT.

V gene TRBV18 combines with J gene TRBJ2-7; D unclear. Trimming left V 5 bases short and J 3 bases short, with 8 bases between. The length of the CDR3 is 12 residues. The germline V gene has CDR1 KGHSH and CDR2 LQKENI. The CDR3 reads CASSGQNYEQYF. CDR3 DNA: TGTGCCAGCTCAGGGCAGAACTACGAGCAGTACTTC. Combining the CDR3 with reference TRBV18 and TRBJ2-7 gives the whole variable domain NAGVMQNPRHLVRRRGQEARLRCSPMKGHSHVYWYRQLPEEGLKFMVYLQKENIIDESGMPKERFSAEFPKEGPSILRIQQVVRGDSAAYFCASSGQNYEQYFGPGTRLTVT.

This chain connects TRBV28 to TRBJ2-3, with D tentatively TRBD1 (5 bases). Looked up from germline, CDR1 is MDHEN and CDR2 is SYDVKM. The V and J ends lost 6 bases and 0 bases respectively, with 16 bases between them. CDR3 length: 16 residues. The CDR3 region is CASSGWGRPSTDTQYF. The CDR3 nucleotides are TGTGCCAGCAGCGGATGGGGCAGGCCTAGCACAGATACGCAGTATTTT.

CDR3 nucleotides: TGCGCCAGCAGCCGGGGGGGGCCCGGGGACATGAACACTGAAGCTTTCTTT. Amino acid sequence: CASSRGGPGDMNTEAFF. The gene calls are TRBV5-1 and TRBJ1-1, with a weak D call TRBD1 (6 bases). V was trimmed by 4 bases and J by 0 bases, leaving 19 bases between them. The germline CDR1 and CDR2 sequences are SGHRS and YFSETQ. The CDR3 is 17 residues long.

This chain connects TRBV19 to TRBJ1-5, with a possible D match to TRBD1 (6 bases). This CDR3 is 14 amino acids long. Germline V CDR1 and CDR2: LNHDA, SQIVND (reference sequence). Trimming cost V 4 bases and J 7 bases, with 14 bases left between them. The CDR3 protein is CASSTGHGGQPQHF. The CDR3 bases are TGTGCCAGTAGTACGGGACACGGCGGGCAGCCCCAGCATTTT.

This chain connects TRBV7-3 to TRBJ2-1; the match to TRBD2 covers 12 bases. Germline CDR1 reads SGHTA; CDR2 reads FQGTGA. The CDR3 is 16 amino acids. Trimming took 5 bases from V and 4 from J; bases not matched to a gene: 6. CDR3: CASSIWTSGAYNEQFF. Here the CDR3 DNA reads TGTGCCAGCAGCATTTGGACTAGCGGGGCTTACAATGAGCAGTTCTTC.

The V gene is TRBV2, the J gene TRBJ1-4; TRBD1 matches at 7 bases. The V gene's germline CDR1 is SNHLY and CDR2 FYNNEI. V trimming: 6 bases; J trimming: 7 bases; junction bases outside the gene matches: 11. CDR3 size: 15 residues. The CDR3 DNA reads TGTGCCAGCAGACGACAGGGAAGCCAAGGTGAAAAACTGTTTTTT. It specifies CASRRQGSQGEKLFF.

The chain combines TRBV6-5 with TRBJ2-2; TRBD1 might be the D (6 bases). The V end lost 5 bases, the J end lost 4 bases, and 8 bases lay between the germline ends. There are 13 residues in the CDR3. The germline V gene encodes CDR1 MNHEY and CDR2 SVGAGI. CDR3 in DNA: TGTGCCAGCAGTGAAGGGGGCACCGGGGAGCTGTTTTTT. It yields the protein CASSEGGTGELFF.

CDR3 bases: TGTGCCAGCAGCCGTGCGGGAGATACGCAGTATTTT. This gives the protein CASSRAGDTQYF. The rearrangement uses TRBV7-2 and TRBJ2-3; D is perhaps TRBD2 (5 bases). Germline V lookup: CDR1 SGHTA, CDR2 FQGNSA. Between the trimmed V and J ends, which lost 5 bases and 5 bases, there was a span of 8 bases. The CDR3 loop spans 12 amino acids.

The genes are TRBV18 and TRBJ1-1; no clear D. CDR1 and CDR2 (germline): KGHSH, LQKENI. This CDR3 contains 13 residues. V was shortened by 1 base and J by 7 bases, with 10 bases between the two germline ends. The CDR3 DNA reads TGTGCCAGCTCACCACTGCCGGTTGATGAAGCTTTCTTT. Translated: CASSPLPVDEAFF. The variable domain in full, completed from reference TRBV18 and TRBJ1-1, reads NAGVMQNPRHLVRRRGQEARLRCSPMKGHSHVYWYRQLPEEGLKFMVYLQKENIIDESGMPKERFSAEFPKEGPSILRIQQVVRGDSAAYFCASSPLPVDEAFFGQGTRLTVV.

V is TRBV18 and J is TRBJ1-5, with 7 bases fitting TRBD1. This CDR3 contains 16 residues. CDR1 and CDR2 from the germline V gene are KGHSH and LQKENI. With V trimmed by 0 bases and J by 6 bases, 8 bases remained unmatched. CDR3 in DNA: TGTGCCAGCTCACCACCTGGGACAGAGGGCTCTCAGCCCCAGCATTTT. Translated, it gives CASSPPGTEGSQPQHF.

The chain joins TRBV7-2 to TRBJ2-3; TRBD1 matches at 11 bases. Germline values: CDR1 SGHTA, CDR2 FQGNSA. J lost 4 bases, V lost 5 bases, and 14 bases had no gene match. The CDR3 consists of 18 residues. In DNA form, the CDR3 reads TGTGCCAGCAGCCGGACAGGGGGCGAAATAGCGGGCCCAGATACGCAGTATTTT. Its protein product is CASSRTGGEIAGPDTQYF.